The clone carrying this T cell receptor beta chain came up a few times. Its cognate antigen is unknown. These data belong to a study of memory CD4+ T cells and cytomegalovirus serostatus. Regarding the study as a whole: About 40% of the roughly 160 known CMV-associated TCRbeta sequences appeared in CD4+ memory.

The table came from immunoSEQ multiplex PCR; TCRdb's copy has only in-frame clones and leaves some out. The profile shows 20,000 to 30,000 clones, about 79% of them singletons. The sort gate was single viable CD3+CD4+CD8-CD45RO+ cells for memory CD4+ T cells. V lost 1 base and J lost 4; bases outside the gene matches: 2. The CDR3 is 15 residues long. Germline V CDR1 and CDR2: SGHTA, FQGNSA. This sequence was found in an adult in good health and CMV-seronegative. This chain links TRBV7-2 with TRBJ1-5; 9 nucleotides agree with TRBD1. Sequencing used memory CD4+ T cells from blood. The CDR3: CASSLGGTGNQPQHF. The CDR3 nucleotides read TGTGCCAGCAGCTTAGGGGGGACAGGGAATCAGCCCCAGCATTTT. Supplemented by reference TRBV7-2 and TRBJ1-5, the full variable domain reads GAGVSQSPSNKVTEKGKDVELRCDPISGHTALYWYRQSLGQGLEFLIYFQGNSAPDKSGLPSDRFSAERTGGSVSTLTIQRTQQEDSAVYLCASSLGGTGNQPQHFGDGTRLSIL.